This T cell receptor beta chain was found in a study of blood T cell repertoires in COVID-19. V lost 7 bases to trimming and J lost 8 bases; unmatched junction nucleotides: 9. Per germline, CDR1 SGHRS and CDR2 YFSETQ. There are 14 residues in the CDR3. Each recovered donor of Cohort 3 presented with two negative PCRs, clearance, or symptom resolution. Using immunoSEQ multiplex PCR, the repertoire was profiled, and TCRdb retains in-frame clones only, with some absent. The sample records over 140,000 clones, almost 80% being singletons. The sample was PBMCs or T cells enriched from blood (not recorded which). This chain links TRBV5-1 with TRBJ2-1; 10 nucleotides agree with TRBD2. The TCR originated in a woman in her forties or fifties who had recovered from COVID-19. In nucleotides, the CDR3 is TGCGCCAGCGGGCTAGCGGGAGAAATGGATGAGCAGTTCTTC. It encodes CASGLAGEMDEQFF.